These 22 T cell receptor beta chains were all obtained from the same sample, sequenced in a study of cytomegalovirus exposure and HLA in healthy donors. 13 Jbeta primers and 60 Vbeta primers were used for the PCR. Using immunoSEQ multiplex PCR, the repertoire was profiled, and TCRdb retains in-frame clones only, with some absent. The data hold 210,000 or so clones, with approximately 88% observed a single time. The sequenced sample consisted of PBMCs. The receptors come from a boy younger than 10 in good health and CMV-seronegative.

This chain uses TRBV21-1 with TRBJ2-1; the table's D call TRBD1 went unverified against the DNA. TRBV21-1 is a known pseudogene. The CDR3 runs 18 residues. CDR3 in DNA: TGTGCCAGCAGCCCCCCTGCCCGGGACCTCAGGGGAAACAATGAGCAGTTCTTC. The encoded protein is CASSPPARDLRGNNEQFF.

The rearrangement links TRBV15 to TRBJ2-3; D call uncertain. V lost 6 bases and J lost 0, with 10 bases in between. Germline loops: CDR1 LNHNV, CDR2 YYDKDF (reference sequence). CDR3 length: 14 amino acids. The CDR3 DNA follows: TGTGCCACCAGTGGTCTGGGCAGCACAGATACGCAGTATTTT. The encoded protein is CATSGLGSTDTQYF.

The chain links TRBV2 to TRBJ1-5; D not resolved. V lost 7 bases and J lost 2, with 9 bases in between. CDR3 length: 13 amino acids. Germline V lookup: CDR1 SNHLY, CDR2 FYNNEI. Here the CDR3 reads CASTGSRNQPQHF. The CDR3 nucleotides are TGTGCCAGCACCGGGAGCCGCAATCAGCCCCAGCATTTT.

The rearrangement joins TRBV2 to TRBJ1-2; D possibly corresponds to TRBD1 (5 bases). Looked up from germline, CDR1 is SNHLY and CDR2 is FYNNEI. V was trimmed by 4 bases and J by 6 bases, leaving 18 bases between them. CDR3 length: 15 residues. The CDR3 protein is CASSVSGWGADGYTF. CDR3 bases: TGTGCCAGCAGTGTCTCAGGGTGGGGTGCGGATGGCTACACCTTC.

This clone was counted between two and nine times. The chain is built from TRBV6-1 and TRBJ2-5; TRBD2 aligns across 12 bases. CDR1 is MNHNS and CDR2 is SASEGT in the germline V gene. Trimming took 10 bases from V and 4 from J; bases not matched to a gene: 4. The CDR3 covers 13 residues. The CDR3 DNA is TGTGCCACCCTAGCGGGAGGGGTAGAGACCCAGTACTTC. This translates into CATLAGGVETQYF.

This chain connects TRBV15 to TRBJ2-5; no reliable D call. The assigned J gene may be wrong: the sequence end matches TRBJ2-7 better. The CDR3 consists of 12 residues. Looked up from germline, CDR1 is LNHNV and CDR2 is YYDKDF (reference sequence). CDR3 nucleotides: TGTGCCACCAGCGGCTCCGGGTACGAGCAGTACTTC. Translation: CATSGSGYEQYF.

This clone was seen more than once but under ten times. This chain joins TRBV5-4 and TRBJ1-2, with TRBD1 matching over 7 bases. The CDR3 sequence is 14 residues long. V lost 4 bases, J lost 4 bases, and 7 bases stayed unmatched. Germline V gene sequence: CDR1 SGHNT, CDR2 YYREEE (reference sequence). The CDR3 DNA reads as TGTGCCAGCAGCCTAGAGGGACAGCCCTATGGCTACACCTTC. It specifies CASSLEGQPYGYTF. Variable domain in full (rest from reference TRBV5-4 and TRBJ1-2): ETGVTQSPTHLIKTRGQQVTLRCSSQSGHNTVSWYQQALGQGPQFIFQYYREEENGRGNFPPRFSGLQFPNYSSELNVNALELDDSALYLCASSLEGQPYGYTFGSGTRLTVV.

The V gene is TRBV21-1, the J gene TRBJ2-5; the D call TRBD2 from the table was never checked on the DNA. TRBV21-1 is described as a pseudogene. The CDR3 sequence is 15 residues long. CDR3 amino acids: CASSICPSGKETQYF. The CDR3 DNA is TGTGCCAGCAGCATCTGTCCTAGCGGGAAAGAGACCCAGTACTTC.

In this sample, this clone turned up once. This chain links TRBV29-1 with TRBJ2-7, with 14 nucleotides matching TRBD2. The V gene's germline CDR1 is SQVTM and CDR2 ANQGSEA. CDR3 length equals 13 residues. V lost 7 bases, J lost 4 bases, and 3 bases stayed unmatched. CDR3 protein: CSGGTSGGYEQYF. The CDR3 DNA reads TGCAGCGGTGGGACTAGCGGGGGATACGAGCAGTACTTC.

The chain recombines TRBV6-6 with TRBJ1-2, with 9 bases fitting TRBD1. Germline trimming cut 2 bases from V and 4 bases from J; bases unmatched to any gene: 5. The CDR3 covers 15 residues. CDR1 and CDR2 from the germline V gene are MNHNY and SVGAGI (reference sequence). CDR3 bases: TGTGCCAGCAGTTACGGGGACAGGGTGGTCTATGGCTACACCTTC. It translates to CASSYGDRVVYGYTF.

This rearrangement joins TRBV5-1 to TRBJ2-7; 7 bases agree with TRBD1. There are 14 residues in the CDR3. Germline-derived CDR1 and CDR2 are SGHRS and YFSETQ. V trimming: 4 bases; J trimming: 4 bases; junction bases outside the gene matches: 8. The CDR3 loop is CASSQRQGGYEQYF. CDR3 sequence (DNA): TGCGCCAGCAGCCAGAGACAGGGCGGATACGAGCAGTACTTC.

The chain employs TRBV19 and TRBJ2-1; 9 nucleotides align to TRBD2. V was pared by 7 bases and J by 9 bases, with 7 bases of the junction left unmatched. Germline CDR1 and CDR2: LNHDA and SQIVND (reference sequence). The CDR3 has 13 residues. This CDR3 reads CASMAGGLFEQFF. In DNA form, the CDR3 reads TGTGCCAGTATGGCGGGGGGGCTCTTTGAGCAGTTCTTC.

V usage is TRBV2 and J usage is TRBJ1-6; D may be TRBD1 (5 bases). CDR3 length: 17 amino acids. V dropped 3 bases and J dropped 7 bases, with 19 bases sitting between them. CDR1 and CDR2 (germline): SNHLY, FYNNEI. The CDR3 is CASSDVAGTQKNSPLHF. CDR3 DNA sequence: TGTGCCAGCAGTGACGTAGCAGGGACTCAGAAAAATTCACCCCTCCACTTT.

The rearrangement links TRBV29-1 to TRBJ2-7, with TRBD2 matching over 10 bases. The CDR3 totals 13 residues. Looked up from germline, CDR1 is SQVTM and CDR2 is ANQGSEA. V lost 4 bases, J lost 3 bases, and 3 bases stayed unmatched. CDR3 bases: TGCAGCGTTGGGTCTAGCGGGGGCTACGAGCAGTACTTC. Protein sequence: CSVGSSGGYEQYF.

This clone has just a few counts. The chain combines TRBV18 with TRBJ1-2, with a tentative D call TRBD1 (6 bases). The germline CDR1 and CDR2 sequences are KGHSH and LQKENI. V dropped 3 bases and J dropped 5 bases, with 13 bases sitting between them. The CDR3 spans 14 residues. CDR3 in amino acids: CASSPVQGSYGYTF. DNA of the CDR3: TGTGCCAGCTCACCCGTACAGGGAAGTTATGGCTACACCTTC.

Only one count was recorded for this clone. The V call is TRBV4-1, the J call TRBJ1-2; D gene ambiguous. V lost 0 bases and J lost 1, with 3 bases in between. The CDR3 loop spans 13 amino acids. The germline V gene has CDR1 MGHRA and CDR2 YSYEKL. DNA for the CDR3: TGCGCCAGCAGCCAAGAGTATAACTATGGCTACACCTTC. Its protein product is CASSQEYNYGYTF.

The V gene is TRBV6-6, the J gene TRBJ1-1, with D perhaps matching TRBD1 (5 bases). Germline assignment: CDR1 MNHNY and CDR2 SVGAGI (reference sequence). V lost 0 bases to trimming and J lost 4 bases, with 12 bases between them. The CDR3 is made up of 15 amino acids. CDR3 amino acids: CASSYSPGFSTEAFF. The DNA for the CDR3 is TGTGCCAGCAGTTACTCCCCAGGGTTCAGCACTGAAGCTTTCTTT.

This chain uses TRBV7-9 with TRBJ2-7; the D gene is possibly TRBD2 (5 bases). Germline V CDR1 and CDR2: SEHNR, FQNEAQ (reference sequence). The CDR3 consists of 14 residues. The V and J ends lost 4 bases and 1 base respectively, with 11 bases between them. In DNA form, the CDR3 reads TGTGCCAGCAGCTCCGGGGAGACTTCCTACGAGCAGTACTTC. The encoded protein is CASSSGETSYEQYF.

The V call is TRBV6-5, the J call TRBJ1-1; TRBD1 matches at 10 bases. CDR3 size: 13 residues. In germline, CDR1 is MNHEY, CDR2 SVGAGI. V gave up 6 bases and J gave up 5 bases; unmatched junction bases: 3. In DNA, the CDR3 is TGTGCCAGCAGCAGGACAGGGGGTACTGAAGCTTTCTTT. It encodes CASSRTGGTEAFF.

The count of this clone is one. This chain links TRBV27 with TRBJ2-5, with 9 bases aligning to TRBD1. The germline gives CDR1 MNHEY, CDR2 SMNVEV (reference sequence). The CDR3 spans 14 residues. V was pared by 2 bases and J by 11 bases, with 9 bases of the junction left unmatched. The CDR3 sequence is CASSLGDRVGEQYF. The CDR3 DNA is TGTGCCAGCAGTTTAGGGGACAGGGTTGGGGAGCAGTACTTC.

The V gene is TRBV6-1, the J gene TRBJ1-1, with D possibly matching TRBD1 (6 bases). In germline, CDR1 is MNHNS, CDR2 SASEGT. This CDR3 region has 14 residues. The V gene lost 8 bases and the J gene lost 0 bases, with 13 bases spanning the gap. The CDR3 nucleotides read TGTGCCAGCTTTAAGGACAGCCTGAACACTGAAGCTTTCTTT. Translation gives CASFKDSLNTEAFF.

The chain carries TRBV18 and TRBJ1-1; D gene unclear. V was cut by 4 bases and J by 4 bases, with 16 bases left in between. Germline CDR1 and CDR2: KGHSH and LQKENI. This CDR3 comprises 15 residues. The CDR3 protein is CASSQGAGRLTEAFF. The CDR3 DNA is TGTGCCAGCTCACAGGGAGCGGGGAGGCTCACTGAAGCTTTCTTT. Looking up the rest from reference TRBV18 and TRBJ1-1 gives the full variable domain: NAGVMQNPRHLVRRRGQEARLRCSPMKGHSHVYWYRQLPEEGLKFMVYLQKENIIDESGMPKERFSAEFPKEGPSILRIQQVVRGDSAAYFCASSQGAGRLTEAFFGQGTRLTVV.